The next 5 T cell receptor beta chains were all read from a single sample in a study of OX40 agonist ivuxolimab in advanced cancers. TCRdb keeps only in-frame clones here, not all; method: immunoSEQ multiplex PCR. Altogether some 54,000 clones are present, 77% being singletons, with the ten largest covering 5% to 6.5%. The material was CD4+ or CD8+ T cells sorted from blood, obtained in a trial of the OX40 agonist ivuxolimab. These receptors were obtained from an adult with an advanced solid tumor such as melanoma, head and neck, liver or kidney cancer.

The gene calls are TRBV9 and TRBJ1-6; D unclear. V gave up 0 bases and J gave up 7 bases, with 17 bases separating them. This CDR3 has 17 amino acids. Germline V gene sequence: CDR1 SGDLS, CDR2 YYNGEE. In nucleotides, the CDR3 is TGTGCCAGCAGCGTAGAAAATGGTGTCAGACCAAATTCACCCCTCCACTTT. This encodes CASSVENGVRPNSPLHF.

This rearrangement joins TRBV19 to TRBJ2-4; possible D gene TRBD1, 6 bases. V was trimmed by 4 bases and J by 0 bases, leaving 19 bases between them. This CDR3 has 18 residues. The germline CDR1 and CDR2 sequences are LNHDA and SQIVND (reference sequence). The CDR3 spells CASSTSLQGAIAKNIQYF. In DNA form, the CDR3 reads TGTGCCAGTAGTACTTCCCTACAGGGCGCGATAGCCAAAAACATTCAGTACTTC.

The genes are TRBV5-1 and TRBJ2-7; TRBD1 matches at 9 bases. Germline lookup yields CDR1 SGHRS and CDR2 YFSETQ. Losses at the gene ends were 3 bases for V and 1 base for J; bases not matched to a gene: 5. The CDR3 consists of 15 residues. DNA for the CDR3: TGCGCCAGCAGCTCAACAGGGGGCCGATCCTACGAGCAGTACTTC. It yields the protein CASSSTGGRSYEQYF.

The gene calls are TRBV29-1 and TRBJ1-2; possibly TRBD1 for D (5 bases). The CDR3 loop spans 11 amino acids. The V end lost 4 bases, the J end lost 7 bases, and 10 bases lay between the germline ends. Looked up from germline, CDR1 is SQVTM and CDR2 is ANQGSEA. The CDR3 sequence is CSVGAGLGYTF. The CDR3 DNA reads TGCAGCGTTGGGGCAGGGCTTGGCTACACCTTC.

V is TRBV7-9 and J is TRBJ2-6; 8 bases map to TRBD2. Germline lookup yields CDR1 SEHNR and CDR2 FQNEAQ (reference sequence). CDR3 length: 14 residues. Trimming took 7 bases from V and 10 from J; bases not matched to a gene: 9. The CDR3 DNA follows: TGTGCCAGCAACCCCGTCGGGGGGGGTAACGTCCTGACTTTC. The encoded protein is CASNPVGGGNVLTF.